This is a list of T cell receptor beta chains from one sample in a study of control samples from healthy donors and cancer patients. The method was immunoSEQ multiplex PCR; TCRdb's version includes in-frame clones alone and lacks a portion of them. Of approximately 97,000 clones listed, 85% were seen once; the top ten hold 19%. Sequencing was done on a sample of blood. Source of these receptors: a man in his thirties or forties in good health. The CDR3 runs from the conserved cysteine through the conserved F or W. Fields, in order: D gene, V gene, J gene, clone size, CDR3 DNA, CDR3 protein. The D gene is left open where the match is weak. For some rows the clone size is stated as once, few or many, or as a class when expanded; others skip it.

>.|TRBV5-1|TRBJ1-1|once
TGCGCCAGCCGCCTCGGGGTATTGAACACTGAAGCTTTCTTT
CASRLGVLNTEAFF
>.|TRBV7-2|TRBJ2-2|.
TGTGCCAGCAGTTCGATGACAGTAGGAACCGGGGAGCTGTTTTTT
CASSSMTVGTGELFF
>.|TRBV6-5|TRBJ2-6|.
TGTGCCAGCAGTTTCTCTGGGGCCAACGTCCTGACTTTC
CASSFSGANVLTF
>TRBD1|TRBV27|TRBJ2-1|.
TGTGCCAGCAGTTTCAAGGGGGCAGGGTACAATGAGCAGTTCTTC
CASSFKGAGYNEQFF
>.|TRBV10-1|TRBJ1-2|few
TGCGCCAGCAGTGATTCAGGGAACTATGGCTACACCTTC
CASSDSGNYGYTF
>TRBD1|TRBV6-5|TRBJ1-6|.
TGTGCCAGCGGGAGGGGGCTGAAATTTTCACCCCTCCACTTT
CASGRGLKFSPLHF
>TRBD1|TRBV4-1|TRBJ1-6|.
TGCGCCAGCAGCCACGGACAGGGGGCTGGTAATTCACCCCTCCACTTT
CASSHGQGAGNSPLHF
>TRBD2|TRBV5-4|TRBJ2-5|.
TGTGCCAGCAGCGCCGGGACTAGCGGGGGTTTTGAGACCCAGTACTTC
CASSAGTSGGFETQYF
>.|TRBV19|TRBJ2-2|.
TGTGCCAGTAGTATGTTCTTGATAGGCGGGGAGCTGTTTTTT
CASSMFLIGGELFF
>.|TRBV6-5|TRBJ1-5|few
TGTGCCAGCACGCAGGAGGGCGATCAGCCCCAGCATTTT
CASTQEGDQPQHF
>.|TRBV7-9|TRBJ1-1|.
TGTGCCAGCAGCTACAGTCTGAACACTGAAGCTTTCTTT
CASSYSLNTEAFF
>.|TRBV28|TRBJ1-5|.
TGTGCCAGCAGTCCTGACAGTTATCAGCCCCAGCATTTT
CASSPDSYQPQHF
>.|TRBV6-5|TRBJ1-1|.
TGTGCCAGCAGGTACGACGGCGTGAACACTGAAGCTTTCTTT
CASRYDGVNTEAFF
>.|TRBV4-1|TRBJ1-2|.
TGCGCCAGCAGCCAGCGGACGGGGGGTAACTATGGCTACACCTTC
CASSQRTGGNYGYTF
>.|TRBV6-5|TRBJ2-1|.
TGTGCCAGCAGCCCGTGGCGGGGCGCCTACAATGAGCAGTTCTTC
CASSPWRGAYNEQFF
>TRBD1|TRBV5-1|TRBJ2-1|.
TGCGCCAGCAGACTGACAGGGGGTAACTACAATGAGCAGTTCTTC
CASRLTGGNYNEQFF
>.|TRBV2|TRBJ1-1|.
TGTGCCAGCAGTGTTAGAGTTGAAGCTTTCTTT
CASSVRVEAFF
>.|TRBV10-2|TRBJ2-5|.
TGCGCCAGCAGTGGACCGGAGACCCAGTACTTC
CASSGPETQYF
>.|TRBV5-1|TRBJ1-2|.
TGCGCCAGCAGCCCAACCGGGGGGGACTATGGCTACACCTTC
CASSPTGGDYGYTF
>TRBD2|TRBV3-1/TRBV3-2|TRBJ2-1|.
TGTGCCAGCAGTAGACTAGCGGGGGCGACTTACAATGAGCAGTTCTTC
CASSRLAGATYNEQFF
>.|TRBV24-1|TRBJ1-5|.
TGTGCCACCAGTGGGGGACCCAATCAGCCCCAGCATTTT
CATSGGPNQPQHF
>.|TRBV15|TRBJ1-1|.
TGTGCCACCAGCAGAGTTTTGTTAGGGGAAGCTTTCTTT
CATSRVLLGEAFF
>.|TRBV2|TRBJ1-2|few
TGTGCCAGCAGTGGAGAAAACTATGGCTACACCTTC
CASSGENYGYTF
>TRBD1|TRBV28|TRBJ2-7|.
TGTGCCAGCAGAGGAGGACAGGGTCTAAGCGAGCAGTACTTC
CASRGGQGLSEQYF
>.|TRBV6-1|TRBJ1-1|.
TGTGCCAGCAGTGAAGCTAGTGGAGTGGGTGAAGCTTTCTTT
CASSEASGVGEAFF
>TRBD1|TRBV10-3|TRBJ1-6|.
TGTGCCGCCCGGACAGGGACTTCACCCCTCCACTTT
CAARTGTSPLHF
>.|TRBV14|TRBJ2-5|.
TGTGCCAGCAGCCCCCTAATCGAGGGTGCCGAGACCCAGTACTTC
CASSPLIEGAETQYF
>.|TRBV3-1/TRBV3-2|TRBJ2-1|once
TGTGCCAGCAGCCAAAAGGGAGTTGGGACCCAATACTACAATGAGCAGTTCTTC
CASSQKGVGTQYYNEQFF
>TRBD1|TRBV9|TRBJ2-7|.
TGTGCCAGCAGCGCCGGGACAGGGGCGGCCTACGAGCAGTACTTC
CASSAGTGAAYEQYF
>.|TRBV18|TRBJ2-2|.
TGTGCCAGCTCACCGCTCTCCGCTATTAATACCGGGGAGCTGTTTTTT
CASSPLSAINTGELFF
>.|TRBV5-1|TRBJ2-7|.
TGCGCCAGCAGTGGGACGACCGTCGAGCAGTACTTC
CASSGTTVEQYF
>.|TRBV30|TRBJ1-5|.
TGTGCCTGGAGCGAGGGGGGTGGCAATCAGCCCCAGCATTTT
CAWSEGGGNQPQHF
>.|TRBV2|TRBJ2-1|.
TGTGCCAGCAGTGACCCGGACACGACCTACAATGAGCAGTTCTTC
CASSDPDTTYNEQFF
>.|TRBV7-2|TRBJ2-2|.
TGTGCCAGCAGCTTGAGGGGATTCGCCACCGGGGAGCTGTTTTTT
CASSLRGFATGELFF
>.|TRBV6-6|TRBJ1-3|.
TGTGCCAGCAGTTGGGACTCTGGAAACACCATATATTTT
CASSWDSGNTIYF
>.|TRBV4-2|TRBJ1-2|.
TGTGCCAGCAGCCAAGTGGGGGGGGCGGACTATGGCTACACCTTC
CASSQVGGADYGYTF
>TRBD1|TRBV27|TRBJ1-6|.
TGTGCCAGCAGTAAGAGGACAGGTCCAAGCTCCTATAATTCACCCCTCCACTTT
CASSKRTGPSSYNSPLHF
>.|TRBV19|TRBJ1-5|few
TGTGCCAGTAGGACAGTTTGGGATCAGCCCCAGCATTTT
CASRTVWDQPQHF
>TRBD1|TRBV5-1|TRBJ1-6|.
TGCGCCAGCAGCCTCCGACAGGGAGCCAGCTCCTATAATTCACCCCTCCACTTT
CASSLRQGASSYNSPLHF
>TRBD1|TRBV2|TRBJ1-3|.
TGTGCCAGCAGTATGGACAGGTCGGATGGAAACACCATATATTTT
CASSMDRSDGNTIYF
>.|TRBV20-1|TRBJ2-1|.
TGCAGTGCTAATAGCTGGAATGAGCAGTTCTTC
CSANSWNEQFF
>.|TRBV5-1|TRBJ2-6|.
TGCGCCAGCAGTCCGGGTGTCAGCTCTGGGGCCAACGTCCTGACTTTC
CASSPGVSSGANVLTF
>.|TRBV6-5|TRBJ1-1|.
TGTGCCAGCAGCAAATACAGGGTGATGAACACTGAAGCTTTCTTT
CASSKYRVMNTEAFF
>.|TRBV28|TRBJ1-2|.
TGTGCCAGCAGTCCACGTCCGGGACGTAAAGGGCTAGGCTACACCTTC
CASSPRPGRKGLGYTF
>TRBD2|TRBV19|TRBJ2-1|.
TGTGCCAGTAGTATAGATGCTAGCGGGGCGGCGGGGGAGCAATTCTTC
CASSIDASGAAGEQFF
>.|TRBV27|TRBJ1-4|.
TGTGCCAGCAGTTGGGGAGGGGTGGCAACTAATGAAAAACTGTTTTTT
CASSWGGVATNEKLFF
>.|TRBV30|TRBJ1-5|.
TGTGCCTGGAGTGTACAAGGGGGCAATCAGCCCCAGCATTTT
CAWSVQGGNQPQHF
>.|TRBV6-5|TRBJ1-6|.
TGTGCCAGCAGGTGGGGCCCAAGGGCTTCACCCCTCCACTTT
CASRWGPRASPLHF
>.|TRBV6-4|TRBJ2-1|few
TGTGCCACCAAACAGGGTGCGGGCAATGAGCAGTTCTTC
CATKQGAGNEQFF